These 10 T cell receptor beta chains share one sample of origin, sequenced in a study of blood T cell repertoires in COVID-19. Method: immunoSEQ multiplex PCR; TCRdb's copy keeps in-frame clones and lacks some. The repertoire holds 270,000 or so clones, with approximately 89% as singletons. Sample: PBMCs or T cells enriched from blood (not recorded which). All receptors come from a woman aged 40 to 50 with acute COVID-19.

The chain uses TRBV28 and TRBJ1-5; weak D call: TRBD1 (5 bases). Trimming cost V 8 bases and J 4 bases, with 21 bases left between them. Germline CDR1 MDHEN, CDR2 SYDVKM. The CDR3 is 16 amino acids. CDR3 sequence reads: CASHPRGEGSNQPQHF. The DNA for the CDR3 is TGTGCCAGCCACCCACGGGGGGAGGGAAGTAATCAGCCCCAGCATTTT.

V and J are TRBV6-9 and TRBJ1-5; D is ambiguous. V shed 0 bases and J shed 2 bases, with 5 bases lying between them. Germline CDR1 is MNHGY and CDR2 is SVAAGI. CDR3 size: 14 residues. CDR3 nucleotides: TGTGCCAGCAGTTATTCCCGCGGCAATCAGCCCCAGCATTTT. It is translated as CASSYSRGNQPQHF.

J is TRBJ1-1 and V is TRBV7-2, with a possible D match to TRBD1 (5 bases). Germline V gene sequence: CDR1 SGHTA, CDR2 FQGNSA. This CDR3 has 15 residues. V was trimmed by 3 bases and J by 5 bases, leaving 16 bases between them. CDR3 amino acids: CASSLSGVGGTEAFF. The CDR3 DNA is TGTGCCAGCAGCTTGAGTGGAGTGGGGGGGACTGAAGCTTTCTTT.

This chain links TRBV7-9 with TRBJ2-2; D not certain. The germline V gene encodes CDR1 SEHNR and CDR2 FQNEAQ (reference sequence). The CDR3 sequence is 14 residues long. The V gene lost 2 bases and the J gene lost 0 bases, with 4 bases spanning the gap. In DNA, the CDR3 is TGTGCCAGCAGCTTAACAGCGAACACCGGGGAGCTGTTTTTT. It yields the protein CASSLTANTGELFF.

In its sample, this clone was seen a few times. The chain carries TRBV5-1 and TRBJ1-1, with D unresolved. This CDR3 contains 11 residues. The V gene's germline CDR1 is SGHRS and CDR2 YFSETQ. Trimming stripped 3 bases from V and 3 bases from J, with 3 bases between. The DNA for the CDR3 is TGCGCCAGCAGCTCTGACACTGAAGCTTTCTTT. It codes for CASSSDTEAFF.

This sequence joins TRBV7-9 and TRBJ1-6, with D uncertain. Germline V lookup: CDR1 SEHNR, CDR2 FQNEAQ (reference sequence). The CDR3 is 15 amino acids. The V end lost 0 bases, the J end lost 7 bases, and 10 bases lay between the germline ends. CDR3 sequence (DNA): TGTGCCAGCAGCTTAGCAGACGCGGGGAATTCACCCCTCCACTTT. It specifies CASSLADAGNSPLHF.

The chain is built from TRBV2 and TRBJ1-4; possible D gene TRBD1, 5 bases. This CDR3 has 14 residues. Germline V gives CDR1 SNHLY, CDR2 FYNNEI. V was shortened by 6 bases and J by 8 bases, with 16 bases between the two germline ends. Here the CDR3 DNA reads TGTGCCAGCAGCTTTGGACAAAACGAGGAAAAACTGTTTTTT. Translating it yields CASSFGQNEEKLFF.

This chain links TRBV7-2 with TRBJ1-6; D possibly corresponds to TRBD1 (6 bases). The CDR3 consists of 13 residues. The germline V and J ends were trimmed by 4 bases and 14 bases, with 15 bases remaining between them. Germline V gene sequence: CDR1 SGHTA, CDR2 FQGNSA. This CDR3 reads CASSSRGGAALHF. The DNA of the CDR3 is TGTGCCAGCAGCTCGAGGGGGGGAGCAGCCCTCCACTTT.

The chain carries TRBV29-1 and TRBJ2-1, with a weak D call TRBD1 (5 bases). The V end was cut by 2 bases, the J end by 7 bases, with 12 bases between. Germline lookup yields CDR1 SQVTM and CDR2 ANQGSEA. This CDR3 is 13 amino acids long. This CDR3 reads CSVEPQGMNEQFF. The CDR3 region has the DNA TGCAGCGTTGAACCCCAGGGTATGAATGAGCAGTTCTTC.

This clone was seen only once. The chain joins TRBV28 to TRBJ2-6, with 8 nucleotides matching TRBD2. CDR3 length: 15 amino acids. V lost 6 bases and J lost 1; bases outside the gene matches: 2. The germline gives CDR1 MDHEN, CDR2 SYDVKM. The CDR3 here is CASRPGGSGANVLTF. Written as DNA, the CDR3 is TGTGCCAGCAGGCCGGGGGGGTCTGGGGCCAACGTCCTGACTTTC.